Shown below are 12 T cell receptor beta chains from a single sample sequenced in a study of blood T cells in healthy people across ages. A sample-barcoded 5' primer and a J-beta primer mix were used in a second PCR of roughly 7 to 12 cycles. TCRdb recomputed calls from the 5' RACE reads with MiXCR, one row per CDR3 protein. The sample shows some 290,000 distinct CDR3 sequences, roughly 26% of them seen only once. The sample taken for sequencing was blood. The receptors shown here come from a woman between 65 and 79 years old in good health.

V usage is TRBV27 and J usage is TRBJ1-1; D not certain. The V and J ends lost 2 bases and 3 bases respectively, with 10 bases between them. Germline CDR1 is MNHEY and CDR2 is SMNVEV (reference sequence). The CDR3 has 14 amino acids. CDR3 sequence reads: CASSLGLRDTEAFF. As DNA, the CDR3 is TGTGCCAGCAGTTTAGGGTTACGGGACACTGAAGCTTTCTTT.

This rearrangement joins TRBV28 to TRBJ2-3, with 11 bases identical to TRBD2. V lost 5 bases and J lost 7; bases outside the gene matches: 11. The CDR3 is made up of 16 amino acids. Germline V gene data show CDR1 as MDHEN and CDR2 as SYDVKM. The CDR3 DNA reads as TGTGCCAGCAGTCCCGCAACTAGCGGGAGAATGAATACGCAGTATTTT. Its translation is CASSPATSGRMNTQYF.

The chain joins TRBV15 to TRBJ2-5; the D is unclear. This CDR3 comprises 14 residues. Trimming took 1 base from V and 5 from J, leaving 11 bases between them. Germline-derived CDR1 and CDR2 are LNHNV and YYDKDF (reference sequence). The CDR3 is CATSRGVRLETQYF. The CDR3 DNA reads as TGTGCCACCAGCAGAGGTGTCAGGCTTGAGACCCAGTACTTC.

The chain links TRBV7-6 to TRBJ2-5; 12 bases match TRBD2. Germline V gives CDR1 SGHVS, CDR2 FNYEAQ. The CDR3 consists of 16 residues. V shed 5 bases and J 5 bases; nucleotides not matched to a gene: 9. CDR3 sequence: CASSTRLAGEWETQYF. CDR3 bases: TGTGCCAGCAGCACCAGACTAGCGGGAGAATGGGAGACCCAGTACTTC.

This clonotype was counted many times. CDR3 region: CASRDPRTGNGGYTF. In DNA, the CDR3 is TGTGCCAGCAGGGATCCACGGACAGGGAACGGTGGCTACACCTTC. The rearrangement links TRBV27 to TRBJ1-2; 8 bases are shared with TRBD1. CDR1 is MNHEY and CDR2 is SMNVEV in the germline V gene (reference sequence). V gave up 6 bases and J gave up 7 bases; unmatched junction bases: 13. The CDR3 totals 15 residues.

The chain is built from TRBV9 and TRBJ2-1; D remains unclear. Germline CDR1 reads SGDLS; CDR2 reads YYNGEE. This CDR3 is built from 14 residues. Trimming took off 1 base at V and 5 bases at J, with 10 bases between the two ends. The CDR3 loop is CASSVNLKDNEQFF. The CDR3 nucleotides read TGTGCCAGCAGCGTAAATCTGAAAGACAATGAGCAGTTCTTC. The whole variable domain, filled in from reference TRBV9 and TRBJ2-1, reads DSGVTQTPKHLITATGQRVTLRCSPRSGDLSVYWYQQSLDQGLQFLIQYYNGEERAKGNILERFSAQQFPDLHSELNLSSLELGDSALYFCASSVNLKDNEQFFGPGTRLTVL.

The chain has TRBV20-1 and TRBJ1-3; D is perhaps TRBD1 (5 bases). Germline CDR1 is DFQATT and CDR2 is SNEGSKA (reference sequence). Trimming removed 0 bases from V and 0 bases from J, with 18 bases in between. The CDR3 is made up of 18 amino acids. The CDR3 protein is CSARDIKGPSNSGNTIYF. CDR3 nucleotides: TGCAGTGCTAGAGATATAAAGGGGCCATCCAACTCTGGAAACACCATATATTTT.

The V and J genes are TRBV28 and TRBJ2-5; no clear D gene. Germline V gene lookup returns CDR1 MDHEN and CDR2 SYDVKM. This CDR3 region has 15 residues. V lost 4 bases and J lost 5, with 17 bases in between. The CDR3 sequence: CASSSTGASGETQYF. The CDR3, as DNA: TGTGCCAGCAGTTCCACTGGAGCCTCCGGGGAGACCCAGTACTTC.

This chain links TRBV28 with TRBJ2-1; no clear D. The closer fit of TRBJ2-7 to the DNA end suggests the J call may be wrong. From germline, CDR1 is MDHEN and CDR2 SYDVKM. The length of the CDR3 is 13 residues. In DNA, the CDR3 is TGTGCCAGCACCCAATCCCCCAGCTACGAGCAGTACTTC. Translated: CASTQSPSYEQYF.

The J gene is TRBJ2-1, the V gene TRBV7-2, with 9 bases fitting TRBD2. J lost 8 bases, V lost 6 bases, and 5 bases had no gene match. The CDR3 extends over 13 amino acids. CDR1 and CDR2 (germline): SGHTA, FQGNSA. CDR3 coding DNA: TGTGCCAGCAGTTGGCGGGAGGGACATGAGCAGTTCTTC. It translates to CASSWREGHEQFF.

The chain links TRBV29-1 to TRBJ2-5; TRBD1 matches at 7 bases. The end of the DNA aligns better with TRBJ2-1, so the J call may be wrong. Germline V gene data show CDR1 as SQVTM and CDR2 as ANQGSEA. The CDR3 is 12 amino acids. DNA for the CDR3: TGCAGCGCGCTAAGGGGGCTGGATGGGCAGTTCTTC. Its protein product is CSALRGLDGQFF.

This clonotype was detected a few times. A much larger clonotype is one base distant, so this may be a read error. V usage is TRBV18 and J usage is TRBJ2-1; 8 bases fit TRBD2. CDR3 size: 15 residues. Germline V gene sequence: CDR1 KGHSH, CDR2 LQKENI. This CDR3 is CASSSPREGQNEQFF. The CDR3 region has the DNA TGTGCCAGCTCATCACCCCGGGAGGGTCAAAATGAGCAGTTCTTC.